This entry is about one TCR beta chain. Its target is not known. This sample is drawn from a study of CD8 T cells in ankylosing spondylitis. Study outcomes and limitations: A TCR beta motif of fewer than 10 highly homologous variants seemed to mark ankylosing spondylitis blood.

From the 5' RACE reads, TCRdb called clonotypes with MiXCR, one entry per CDR3 protein. The table lists about 210,000 distinct CDR3 sequences, approximately 7.3% of them singletons. The CDR3 has 13 residues. Germline V CDR1 and CDR2: SGHDT, YYEEEE. Trimming stripped 5 bases from V and 5 bases from J, with 13 bases between. The rearrangement links TRBV5-6 to TRBJ2-5; tentatively, D is TRBD2 (5 bases). The sequencing input was blood, either unsorted or a sorted T cell fraction (not recorded which). This TCR derives from a male donor with ankylosing spondylitis. CDR3 sequence: CASREAQSETQYF. For the CDR3, the DNA is TGTGCCAGCAGGGAGGCGCAGTCGGAGACCCAGTACTTC.